The 7 T cell receptor beta chains below all came from one sample that was sequenced in a study of spatial heterogeneity in lung cancer (dated by TCRdb to the late 2010s). Receptor libraries were prepared by 5' RACE. Sequenced using a NextSeq 500. In TCRdb, the public reads were trimmed at Q25 with fastp and aligned with MiXCR, with productive beta chains retained. Duplicate CDR3 protein sequences are folded into a single record with the most common DNA and genes. This sample gives about 16,000 distinct CDR3 sequences in total; 6.3% of them show up just once. About 25% of the sample lies in the top ten. Interpreted using the paper, the time point label stands for: blood at routine non-recurrence follow-up after resection. The specimen was PBMCs, collected at follow-up. These receptors were collected from a male donor with early-stage non-small cell lung cancer.

This clonotype was recorded many times. This sequence joins TRBV7-8 and TRBJ2-4; perhaps TRBD2 as D (5 bases). Germline lookup yields CDR1 SGHVS and CDR2 FQNEAQ. This CDR3 is 14 amino acids long. V lost 5 bases and J lost 1, with 9 bases in between. The CDR3 DNA reads TGTGCCAGCAGCCCGGGAAGGGCCAAAAACATTCAGTACTTC. This codes for CASSPGRAKNIQYF.

The table lists this clonotype with many counts. The chain employs TRBV28 and TRBJ2-3; 10 bases match TRBD1. This CDR3 spans 17 amino acids. Germline V gives CDR1 MDHEN, CDR2 SYDVKM. Trimming removed 6 bases from V and 6 bases from J; junction bases left unmatched: 15. In DNA form, the CDR3 reads TGTGCCAGCAGCCACAGCGCCGGGACAGGGGATACGGATACGCAGTATTTT. Its translation is CASSHSAGTGDTDTQYF.

This clonotype occurred many times. V is TRBV5-1 and J is TRBJ2-5; 14 bases line up with TRBD2. The CDR3 has 19 residues. The V segment lost 6 bases and the J segment 5 bases; nucleotides outside the gene matches: 18. Germline CDR1 is SGHRS and CDR2 is YFSETQ. The DNA of the CDR3 is TGCGCCAGCACGAGGCAACCGGGACTAGCGGGAGTACCACGGGAGACCCAGTACTTC. Encoded protein: CASTRQPGLAGVPRETQYF.

The table lists this clonotype with many counts. This chain joins TRBV4-1 and TRBJ2-2; D may be TRBD1 (6 bases). V gave up 1 base and J gave up 5 bases, with 14 bases separating them. Looked up from germline, CDR1 is MGHRA and CDR2 is YSYEKL. The CDR3 is 16 amino acids. The chain's CDR3 is CASSQGGSGATGELFF. CDR3 nucleotide sequence: TGCGCCAGCAGCCAAGGAGGCTCAGGGGCGACCGGGGAGCTGTTTTTT.

About this clonotype: Since no conserved phenylalanine or tryptophan closes the CDR3, a read error is the likely cause. CDR3 bases: TGCGCCAGCAGCCAAGCAGGGGGCGGATCACCCCTCCACCTT. Translated, it gives CASSQAGGGSPLHL. The chain is built from TRBV4-1 and TRBJ1-6; 8 bases line up with TRBD1. Germline-derived CDR1 and CDR2 are MGHRA and YSYEKL. This CDR3 has 14 amino acids. J was trimmed by 10 bases and V by 1 base; bases with no gene match: 3.

This clonotype was recorded many times. For the CDR3, the DNA is TGTGCCAGCAGCTTAAGACAGATGAACACTGAAGCTTTCTTT. Encoded protein: CASSLRQMNTEAFF. V gene TRBV7-8 combines with J gene TRBJ1-1; a weak D match, TRBD1 (5 bases). The CDR3 covers 14 residues. Germline loops: CDR1 SGHVS, CDR2 FQNEAQ. V lost 2 bases and J 0 bases, leaving 7 bases between the germline ends.

This clonotype was counted at least ten times. The gene calls are TRBV6-2 or TRBV6-3 and TRBJ1-2; maybe TRBD1 (5 bases). Germline assignment: CDR1 MNHEY and CDR2 SVGEGT. The CDR3 loop spans 13 amino acids. Trimming shortened V by 5 bases and J by 2 bases, and 9 bases separated the two germline ends. Here the CDR3 DNA reads TGTGCCAGCAGTCAGACAGAAAACTATGGCTACACCTTC. This codes for CASSQTENYGYTF.